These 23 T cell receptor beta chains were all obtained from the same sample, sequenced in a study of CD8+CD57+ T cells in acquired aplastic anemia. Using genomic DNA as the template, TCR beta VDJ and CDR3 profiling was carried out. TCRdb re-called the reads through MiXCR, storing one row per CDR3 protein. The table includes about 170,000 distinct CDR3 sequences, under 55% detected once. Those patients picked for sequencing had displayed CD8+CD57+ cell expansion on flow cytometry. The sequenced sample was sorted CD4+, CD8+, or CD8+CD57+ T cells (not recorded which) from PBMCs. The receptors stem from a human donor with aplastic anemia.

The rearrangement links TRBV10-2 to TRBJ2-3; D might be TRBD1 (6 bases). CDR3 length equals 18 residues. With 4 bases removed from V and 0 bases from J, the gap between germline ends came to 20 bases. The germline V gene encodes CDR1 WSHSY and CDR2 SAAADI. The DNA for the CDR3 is TGCGCCAGCAGTGCTAGAGACCCCAGGGGTTTTAGCACAGATACGCAGTATTTT. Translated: CASSARDPRGFSTDTQYF.

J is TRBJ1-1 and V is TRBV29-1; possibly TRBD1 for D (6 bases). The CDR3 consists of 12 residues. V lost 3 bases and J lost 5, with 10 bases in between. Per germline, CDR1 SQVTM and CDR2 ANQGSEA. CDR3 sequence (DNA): TGCAGCGTTGAGGGGGGGCGGACTGAAGCTTTCTTT. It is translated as CSVEGGRTEAFF.

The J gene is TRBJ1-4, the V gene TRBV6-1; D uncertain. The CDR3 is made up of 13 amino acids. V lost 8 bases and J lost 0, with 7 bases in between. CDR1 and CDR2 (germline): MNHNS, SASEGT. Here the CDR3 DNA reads TGTGCCAGCGGCTCTGCAACTAATGAAAAACTGTTTTTT. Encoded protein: CASGSATNEKLFF.

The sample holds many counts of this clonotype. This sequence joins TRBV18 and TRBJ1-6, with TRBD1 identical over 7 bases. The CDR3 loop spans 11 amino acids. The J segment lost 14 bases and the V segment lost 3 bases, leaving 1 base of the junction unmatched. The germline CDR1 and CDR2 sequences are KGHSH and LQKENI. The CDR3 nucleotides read TGTGCCAGCTCACCGGGACAGACCCTCCACTTT. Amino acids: CASSPGQTLHF.

CDR3 DNA sequence: TGTGCCAGCAGCGTAGCGGGATACACTGAAGCTTTCTTT. As protein: CASSVAGYTEAFF. The chain carries TRBV9 and TRBJ1-1, with D hard to call. V was cut by 0 bases and J by 3 bases, with 6 bases left in between. Germline V gene lookup returns CDR1 SGDLS and CDR2 YYNGEE. The CDR3 extends over 13 amino acids. Looking up the rest from reference TRBV9 and TRBJ1-1 gives the full variable domain: DSGVTQTPKHLITATGQRVTLRCSPRSGDLSVYWYQQSLDQGLQFLIQYYNGEERAKGNILERFSAQQFPDLHSELNLSSLELGDSALYFCASSVAGYTEAFFGQGTRLTVV.

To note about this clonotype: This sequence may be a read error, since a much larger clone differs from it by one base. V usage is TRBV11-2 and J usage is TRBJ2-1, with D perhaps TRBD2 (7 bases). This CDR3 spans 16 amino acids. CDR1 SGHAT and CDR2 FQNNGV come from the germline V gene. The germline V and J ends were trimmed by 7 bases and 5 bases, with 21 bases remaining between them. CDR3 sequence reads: CASTPWRGLGNNEQFF. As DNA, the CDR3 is TGTGCCAGCACCCCCTGGCGGGGGCTTGGAAACAATGAGCAGTTCTTC.

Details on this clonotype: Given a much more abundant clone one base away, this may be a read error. CDR3 amino acids: CACNSGHTNSGNTIYF. DNA of the CDR3: TGTGCCTGCAACAGTGGACACACCAATTCTGGAAACACCATATATTTT. This chain links TRBV6-1 with TRBJ1-3, with D tentatively TRBD1 (5 bases). This CDR3 is built from 16 residues. The germline CDR1 and CDR2 sequences are MNHNS and SASEGT. Trimming shortened V by 11 bases and J by 1 base, and 21 bases separated the two germline ends.

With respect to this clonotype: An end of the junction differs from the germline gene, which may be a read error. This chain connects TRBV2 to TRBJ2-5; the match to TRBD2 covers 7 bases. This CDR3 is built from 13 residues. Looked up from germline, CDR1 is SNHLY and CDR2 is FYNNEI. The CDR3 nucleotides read TGTGCCGGCAGCGCCCTTAGCGGGGAGACCCAGTACTTC. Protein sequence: CAGSALSGETQYF.

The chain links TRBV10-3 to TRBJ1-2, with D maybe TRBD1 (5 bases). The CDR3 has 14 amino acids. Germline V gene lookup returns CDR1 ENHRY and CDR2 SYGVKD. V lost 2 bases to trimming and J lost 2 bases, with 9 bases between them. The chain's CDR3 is CAISEVNRNYGYTF. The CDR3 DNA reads TGTGCCATCAGTGAGGTAAACAGGAACTATGGCTACACCTTC.

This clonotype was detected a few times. The CDR3 protein is CASSPNLLAGGPSEQFF. CDR3 DNA sequence: TGTGCCAGCAGTCCCAACCTACTAGCGGGGGGGCCTAGTGAGCAGTTCTTC. This chain connects TRBV12-3 or TRBV12-4 to TRBJ2-1; 13 bases fit TRBD2. V shed 5 bases, J shed 9 bases, and the junction held 13 bases outside the gene matches. The CDR3 is 17 residues long.

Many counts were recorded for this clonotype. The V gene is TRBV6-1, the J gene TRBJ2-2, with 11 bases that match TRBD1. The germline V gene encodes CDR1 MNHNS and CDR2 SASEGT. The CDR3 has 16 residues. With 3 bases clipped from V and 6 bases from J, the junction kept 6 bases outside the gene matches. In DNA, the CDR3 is TGTGCCAGCAGTGAGACCGGACAGGGGGCATCCGGGGAGCTGTTTTTT. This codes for CASSETGQGASGELFF.

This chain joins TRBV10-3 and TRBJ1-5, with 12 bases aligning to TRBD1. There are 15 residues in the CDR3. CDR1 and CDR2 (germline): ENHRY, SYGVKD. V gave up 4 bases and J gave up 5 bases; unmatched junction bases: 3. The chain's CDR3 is CAISGGTGGDQPQHF. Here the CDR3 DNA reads TGTGCCATCAGTGGTGGGACAGGGGGCGATCAGCCCCAGCATTTT.

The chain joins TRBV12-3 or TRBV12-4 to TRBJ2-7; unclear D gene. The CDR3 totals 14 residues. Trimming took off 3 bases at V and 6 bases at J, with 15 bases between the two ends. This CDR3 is CASSLTGKAFEQYF. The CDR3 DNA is TGTGCCAGCAGTTTGACTGGAAAAGCATTCGAGCAGTACTTC.

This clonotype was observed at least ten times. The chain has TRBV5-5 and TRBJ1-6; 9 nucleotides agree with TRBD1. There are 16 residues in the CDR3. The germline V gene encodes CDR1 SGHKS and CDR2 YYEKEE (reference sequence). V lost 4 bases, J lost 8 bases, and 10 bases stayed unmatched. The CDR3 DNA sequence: TGTGCCAGCAGCCCGGCCGACAGGGGGGTTGATTCACCCCTCCACTTT. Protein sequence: CASSPADRGVDSPLHF.

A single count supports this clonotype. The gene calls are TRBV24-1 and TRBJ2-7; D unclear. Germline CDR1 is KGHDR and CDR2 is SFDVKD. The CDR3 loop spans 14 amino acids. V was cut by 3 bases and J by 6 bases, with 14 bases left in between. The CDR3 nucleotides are TGTGCCACCAGTGATCCGACACGGACGGGCGAGCAGTACTTC. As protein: CATSDPTRTGEQYF.

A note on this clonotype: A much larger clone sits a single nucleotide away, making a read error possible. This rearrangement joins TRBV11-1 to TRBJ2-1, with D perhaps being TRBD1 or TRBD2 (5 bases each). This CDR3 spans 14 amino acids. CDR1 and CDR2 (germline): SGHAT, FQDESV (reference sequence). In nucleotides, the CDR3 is TGTGCCAGCAGCTCCCTTGGGACCTACAGTGAGCAGTTCTTC. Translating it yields CASSSLGTYSEQFF. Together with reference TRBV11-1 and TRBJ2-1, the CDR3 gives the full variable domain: EAEVAQSPRYKITEKSQAVAFWCDPISGHATLYWYRQILGQGPELLVQFQDESVVDDSQLPKDRFSAERLKGVDSTLKIQPAELGDSAMYLCASSSLGTYSEQFFGPGTRLTVL.

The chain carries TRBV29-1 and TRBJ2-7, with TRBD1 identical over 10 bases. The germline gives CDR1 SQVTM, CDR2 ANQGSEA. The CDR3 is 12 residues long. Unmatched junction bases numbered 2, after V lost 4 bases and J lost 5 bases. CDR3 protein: CSVGTGGNEQYF. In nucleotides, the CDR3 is TGCAGCGTTGGGACAGGGGGTAACGAGCAGTACTTC.

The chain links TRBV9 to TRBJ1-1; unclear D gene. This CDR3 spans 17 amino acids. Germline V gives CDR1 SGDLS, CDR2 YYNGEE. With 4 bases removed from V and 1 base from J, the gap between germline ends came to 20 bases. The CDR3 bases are TGTGCCAGCAGCCCTCGGGATGAGAAGCTCGAGAACACTGAAGCTTTCTTT. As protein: CASSPRDEKLENTEAFF.

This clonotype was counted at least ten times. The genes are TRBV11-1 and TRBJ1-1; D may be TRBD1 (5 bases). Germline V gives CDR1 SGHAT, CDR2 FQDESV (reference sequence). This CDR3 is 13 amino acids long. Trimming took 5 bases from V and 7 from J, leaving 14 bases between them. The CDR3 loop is CASSGTPRGEAFF. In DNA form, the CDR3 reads TGTGCCAGCAGCGGGACGCCCCGGGGTGAAGCTTTCTTT.

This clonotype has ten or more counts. CDR3 sequence reads: CASSYSGTSYEQYF. The CDR3 nucleotides are TGTGCCAGCAGTTACAGTGGAACCTCCTACGAGCAGTACTTC. This chain connects TRBV6-5 to TRBJ2-7; D ambiguous. Trimming took off 2 bases at V and 0 bases at J, with 8 bases between the two ends. The germline gives CDR1 MNHEY, CDR2 SVGAGI. The CDR3 is 14 residues long.

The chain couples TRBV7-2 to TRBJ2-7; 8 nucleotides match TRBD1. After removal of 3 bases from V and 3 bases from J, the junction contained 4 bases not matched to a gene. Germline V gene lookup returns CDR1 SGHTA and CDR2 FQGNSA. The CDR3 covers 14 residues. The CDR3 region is CASSFAQGGYEQYF. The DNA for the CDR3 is TGTGCCAGCAGCTTCGCACAGGGGGGCTACGAGCAGTACTTC.

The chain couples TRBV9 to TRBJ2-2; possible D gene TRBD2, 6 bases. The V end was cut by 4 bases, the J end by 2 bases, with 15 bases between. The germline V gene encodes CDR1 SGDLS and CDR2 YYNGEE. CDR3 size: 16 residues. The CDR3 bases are TGTGCCAGCAGCAAATGGGACTTACGAAACACCGGGGAGCTGTTTTTT. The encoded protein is CASSKWDLRNTGELFF.

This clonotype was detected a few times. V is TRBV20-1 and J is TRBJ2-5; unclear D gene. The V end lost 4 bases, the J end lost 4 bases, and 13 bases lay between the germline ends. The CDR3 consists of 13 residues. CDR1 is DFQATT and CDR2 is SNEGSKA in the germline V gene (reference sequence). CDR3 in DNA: TGCAGTGCTAATGCCAGGTCCTTAGAGACCCAGTACTTC. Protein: CSANARSLETQYF.